A single sample is the source of the 32 T cell receptor beta chains below, sequenced in a study of Ad26.COV2.S vaccination and SARS-CoV-2 variants. Using immunoSEQ multiplex PCR, the repertoire was profiled, and TCRdb retains in-frame clones only, with some absent. The sample yields 150,000 to 200,000 clones, roughly 87% seen once. The specimen was peripheral blood, collected after recovery from COVID-19. Source of these receptors: a human donor who had recovered from COVID-19.

The chain carries TRBV29-1 and TRBJ2-7; 10 nucleotides match TRBD1. CDR1 SQVTM and CDR2 ANQGSEA come from the germline V gene. The CDR3 is 12 amino acids. The trim removed 7 bases at V and 6 bases at J, leaving 6 bases unmatched. In DNA, the CDR3 is TGCAGCGCGATGAGGGACAGGGGCGAGCAGTACTTC. Translated, it gives CSAMRDRGEQYF.

The rearrangement joins TRBV11-1 to TRBJ2-5; D possibly matches TRBD1 or TRBD2 (5 bases each). V was shortened by 5 bases and J by 2 bases, with 12 bases between the two germline ends. CDR1 is SGHAT and CDR2 is FQDESV in the germline V gene (reference sequence). CDR3 length: 14 residues. The CDR3 loop reads CASSRAWGQETQYF. DNA for the CDR3: TGTGCCAGCAGCCGAGCCTGGGGGCAAGAGACCCAGTACTTC. Full variable domain (missing parts from reference TRBV11-1 and TRBJ2-5): EAEVAQSPRYKITEKSQAVAFWCDPISGHATLYWYRQILGQGPELLVQFQDESVVDDSQLPKDRFSAERLKGVDSTLKIQPAELGDSAMYLCASSRAWGQETQYFGPGTRLLVL.

This sequence joins TRBV5-1 and TRBJ2-1; 12 bases match TRBD2. Germline CDR1 and CDR2: SGHRS and YFSETQ. CDR3 length equals 16 residues. V trimming: 4 bases; J trimming: 5 bases; junction bases outside the gene matches: 7. The CDR3 sequence: CASSILAGGLNNEQFF. In DNA, the CDR3 is TGCGCCAGCAGCATCCTAGCGGGGGGGCTCAACAATGAGCAGTTCTTC.

The V and J genes are TRBV6-4 and TRBJ1-2; D not certain. Trimming stripped 8 bases from V and 4 bases from J, with 11 bases between. CDR1 is MRHNA, CDR2 SNTAGT, per germline. CDR3 length: 12 amino acids. The chain's CDR3 is CASCFVGYGYTF. The DNA for the CDR3 is TGTGCCAGCTGCTTCGTAGGCTATGGCTACACCTTC.

The chain has TRBV25-1 and TRBJ2-5; 12 positions match TRBD2. The CDR3 runs to 14 residues. Looked up from germline, CDR1 is MGHDK and CDR2 is SYGVNS. V was clipped by 3 bases and J by 7 bases; unmatched bases: 3. The CDR3 DNA reads TGTGCCAGCAGTGAGGGGGGACTAGCGGGGACCCAGTACTTC. Translation: CASSEGGLAGTQYF. Combining the CDR3 with reference TRBV25-1 and TRBJ2-5 gives the whole variable domain EADIYQTPRYLVIGTGKKITLECSQTMGHDKMYWYQQDPGMELHLIHYSYGVNSTEKGDLSSESTVSRIRTEHFPLTLESARPSHTSQYLCASSEGGLAGTQYFGPGTRLLVL.

The V and J genes are TRBV27 and TRBJ1-2; a weak D match, TRBD1 (5 bases). Germline V gene sequence: CDR1 MNHEY, CDR2 SMNVEV (reference sequence). Trimming cost V 2 bases and J 4 bases, with 8 bases left between them. CDR3 length: 13 residues. CDR3 protein: CASSLQGSYGYTF. The DNA for the CDR3 is TGTGCCAGCAGTTTACAGGGATCCTATGGCTACACCTTC.

The chain has TRBV4-1 and TRBJ2-1; TRBD2 might be the D (5 bases). The CDR3 is made up of 15 amino acids. Trimming took off 0 bases at V and 7 bases at J, with 13 bases between the two ends. Germline V CDR1 and CDR2: MGHRA, YSYEKL. CDR3 region: CASSQEGLADNEQFF. DNA for the CDR3: TGCGCCAGCAGCCAAGAGGGCCTAGCTGATAATGAGCAGTTCTTC.

The rearrangement uses TRBV11-2 and TRBJ1-4; D unresolved. The germline V and J ends were trimmed by 1 base and 2 bases, with 11 bases remaining between them. The CDR3 runs to 16 residues. The germline V gene has CDR1 SGHAT and CDR2 FQNNGV. The CDR3 region is CASSLGAVVTNEKLFF. The CDR3, as DNA: TGTGCCAGCAGCTTAGGAGCGGTAGTCACTAATGAAAAACTGTTTTTT.

CDR3 sequence reads: CASSLTSGSQETQYF. CDR3 bases: TGTGCCAGCAGTTTAACTAGCGGGAGTCAAGAGACCCAGTACTTC. The gene calls are TRBV11-2 and TRBJ2-5, with 11 bases identical to TRBD2. V dropped 6 bases and J dropped 2; count of bases not matched to a gene: 5. Germline CDR1 reads SGHAT; CDR2 reads FQNNGV. This CDR3 has 15 amino acids.

The chain couples TRBV12-3 or TRBV12-4 to TRBJ2-5, with D perhaps TRBD1 or TRBD2 (5 bases each). Trimming cost V 3 bases and J 3 bases, with 8 bases left between them. This CDR3 has 13 amino acids. CDR3 amino acids: CASSFRGEETQYF. CDR3 nucleotide sequence: TGTGCCAGCAGTTTTCGAGGGGAAGAGACCCAGTACTTC.

The chain recombines TRBV24-1 with TRBJ2-1, with 9 bases identical to TRBD1. Germline CDR1 KGHDR, CDR2 SFDVKD. This CDR3 is 16 amino acids long. V gave up 2 bases and J gave up 2 bases; unmatched junction bases: 3. The CDR3 DNA reads TGTGCCACCAGTGATTCCTGGGACAGGGCCTACAATGAGCAGTTCTTC. Protein sequence: CATSDSWDRAYNEQFF.

This chain joins TRBV2 and TRBJ2-5; 9 nucleotides agree with TRBD1. J gave up 3 bases and V 4 bases, and 0 bases lay outside the gene matches. CDR3 length: 13 residues. Germline-derived CDR1 and CDR2 are SNHLY and FYNNEI. The chain's CDR3 is CASSGDREETQYF. CDR3 sequence (DNA): TGTGCCAGCAGTGGGGACAGGGAAGAGACCCAGTACTTC.

For the CDR3, the DNA is TGTGCCAGCAGTTATCAGGTTTCCTTAGCCAAAAACATTCAGTACTTC. This translates into CASSYQVSLAKNIQYF. The chain employs TRBV6-6 and TRBJ2-4, with D unclear. Germline V gene sequence: CDR1 MNHNY, CDR2 SVGAGI (reference sequence). Trimming cost V 3 bases and J 0 bases, with 12 bases left between them. This CDR3 is built from 16 residues.

This rearrangement joins TRBV19 to TRBJ2-7, with unresolved D. This CDR3 is built from 14 residues. From germline, CDR1 is LNHDA and CDR2 SQIVND (reference sequence). Between the trimmed V and J ends, which lost 9 bases and 0 bases, there was a span of 15 bases. As DNA, the CDR3 is TGTGCCAGCCAACCCGGGCCGGGCTCCTACGAGCAGTACTTC. Its translation is CASQPGPGSYEQYF.

This CDR3 reads CAWSVSVGNTIYF. CDR3 coding DNA: TGTGCCTGGAGTGTATCGGTGGGAAACACCATATATTTT. The gene calls are TRBV30 and TRBJ1-3, with D uncertain. Germline values: CDR1 GTSNPN, CDR2 SVGIG (reference sequence). The length of the CDR3 is 13 residues. Deletions cut 0 bases from V and 4 bases from J, with 7 bases between.

Here the CDR3 DNA reads TGTGCCAGCAGCCTTCAGGGGGGGTCCTACAATGAGCAGTTCTTC. It specifies CASSLQGGSYNEQFF. The rearrangement links TRBV11-1 to TRBJ2-1; either TRBD1 or TRBD2 may supply D (7 bases each). The V end lost 5 bases, the J end lost 1 base, and 12 bases lay between the germline ends. From germline, CDR1 is SGHAT and CDR2 FQDESV (reference sequence). This CDR3 region has 15 residues.

The rearrangement links TRBV10-3 to TRBJ2-5; TRBD2 matches at 9 bases. V was clipped by 5 bases and J by 5 bases; unmatched bases: 9. The CDR3 consists of 15 residues. CDR1 is ENHRY, CDR2 SYGVKD, per germline. CDR3 region: CAISQEAGGGETQYF. In nucleotides, the CDR3 is TGTGCCATCAGTCAAGAGGCGGGAGGGGGGGAGACCCAGTACTTC.

The chain has TRBV5-5 and TRBJ1-5; TRBD1 aligns across 9 bases. V lost 4 bases and J lost 7; bases outside the gene matches: 9. The CDR3 totals 15 residues. CDR1 SGHKS and CDR2 YYEKEE come from the germline V gene (reference sequence). The CDR3 sequence: CASSLGTGLGQPQHF. DNA for the CDR3: TGTGCCAGCAGCCTTGGGACAGGGCTAGGCCAGCCCCAGCATTTT.

The chain joins TRBV6-6 to TRBJ2-7, with TRBD1 matching over 7 bases. The CDR3 runs 12 residues. Trimming took 6 bases from V and 6 from J; bases not matched to a gene: 5. Germline CDR1 reads MNHNY; CDR2 reads SVGAGI (reference sequence). For the CDR3, the DNA is TGTGCCAGCAGCCCCGGACAGGTCGAGCAGTACTTC. Translation: CASSPGQVEQYF.

The rearrangement joins TRBV5-4 to TRBJ1-2; a possible D gene is TRBD1 (6 bases). This CDR3 has 12 amino acids. Trimming removed 4 bases from V and 8 bases from J, with 12 bases in between. Germline V gives CDR1 SGHNT, CDR2 YYREEE (reference sequence). The CDR3 sequence: CASSLDRNGYTF. CDR3 sequence (DNA): TGTGCCAGCAGCCTCGACAGGAACGGCTACACCTTC.

The chain has TRBV11-3 and TRBJ2-1; 7 bases are shared with TRBD1. The CDR3 is made up of 15 amino acids. V dropped 5 bases and J dropped 0; count of bases not matched to a gene: 4. CDR1 and CDR2 from the germline V gene are SGHNT and YENEEA. The CDR3 coding sequence is TGTGCCAGCAGCCCCAGGGGGAGCTCCTACAATGAGCAGTTCTTC. Translating gives CASSPRGSSYNEQFF.

V and J are TRBV28 and TRBJ2-1; the D gene is possibly TRBD1 (6 bases). The CDR3 loop spans 13 amino acids. V lost 4 bases and J lost 9, with 13 bases in between. Germline-derived CDR1 and CDR2 are MDHEN and SYDVKM. The CDR3 DNA sequence: TGTGCCAGCAGTTCCTACAGGGAAAGTGAGCAGTTCTTC. Protein product: CASSSYRESEQFF. Drawing the rest from reference TRBV28 and TRBJ2-1, the complete variable domain is DVKVTQSSRYLVKRTGEKVFLECVQDMDHENMFWYRQDPGLGLRLIYFSYDVKMKEKGDIPEGYSVSREKKERFSLILESASTNQTSMYLCASSSYRESEQFFGPGTRLTVL.

This rearrangement joins TRBV2 to TRBJ2-3, with 8 bases lining up with TRBD2. There are 17 residues in the CDR3. V lost 4 bases and J lost 5; bases outside the gene matches: 14. CDR1 and CDR2 (germline): SNHLY, FYNNEI. CDR3 in amino acids: CASSVLRRRSGGDTQYF. CDR3 DNA: TGTGCCAGCAGTGTACTGAGAAGGAGGAGCGGGGGAGATACGCAGTATTTT.

V and J are TRBV5-4 and TRBJ2-5; 9 nucleotides agree with TRBD1. This CDR3 spans 16 amino acids. V shed 2 bases, J shed 1 base, and the junction held 6 bases outside the gene matches. CDR1 SGHNT and CDR2 YYREEE come from the germline V gene (reference sequence). CDR3 amino acids: CASSLPRTGVQETQYF. CDR3 sequence (DNA): TGTGCCAGCAGCTTACCCCGGACAGGGGTCCAAGAGACCCAGTACTTC.

The gene calls are TRBV11-2 and TRBJ1-2; D is unresolved. V shed 1 base and J shed 1 base, with 4 bases lying between them. This CDR3 contains 13 residues. CDR1 and CDR2 (germline): SGHAT, FQNNGV. The CDR3 region has the DNA TGTGCCAGCAGCTTAGCGGTTAACTATGGCTACACCTTC. Its protein product is CASSLAVNYGYTF.

This chain connects TRBV10-3 to TRBJ1-1; 12 bases are a match to TRBD1. The V gene's germline CDR1 is ENHRY and CDR2 SYGVKD. J gave up 11 bases and V 3 bases, and 10 bases lay outside the gene matches. The CDR3 totals 15 residues. This chain's CDR3 is CAISDSGTGGSRAFF. The CDR3 nucleotides are TGTGCCATCAGTGACTCCGGGACAGGGGGCTCTAGGGCTTTCTTT.

The gene calls are TRBV5-1 and TRBJ2-7; 14 bases line up with TRBD2. The ends lost 4 bases at V and 5 bases at J; junction bases unmatched: 5. This CDR3 spans 15 amino acids. The germline V gene encodes CDR1 SGHRS and CDR2 YFSETQ. As DNA, the CDR3 is TGCGCCAGCAGCACGGGACTAGCGGGAGTGCACGAGCAGTACTTC. Protein product: CASSTGLAGVHEQYF.

The chain combines TRBV28 with TRBJ2-5; the match to TRBD2 covers 7 bases. The CDR3 loop spans 15 amino acids. Unmatched junction bases numbered 6, after V lost 3 bases and J lost 2 bases. CDR1 MDHEN and CDR2 SYDVKM come from the germline V gene. CDR3: CASSFYGGGQETQYF. The CDR3 DNA follows: TGTGCCAGCAGTTTCTATGGGGGGGGTCAAGAGACCCAGTACTTC.

The CDR3 sequence: CASSEVNEQFF. The CDR3 DNA is TGTGCCAGCAGCGAGGTCAATGAGCAGTTCTTC. This chain joins TRBV7-9 and TRBJ2-1; D uncertain. Germline CDR1 SEHNR, CDR2 FQNEAQ (reference sequence). Trimming took 5 bases from V and 6 from J, leaving 5 bases between them. CDR3 size: 11 residues.

The rearrangement links TRBV15 to TRBJ2-2; 9 bases are shared with TRBD2. Trimming at V came to 0 bases and at J to 1 base, leaving 6 bases not matched to a gene. Germline lookup yields CDR1 LNHNV and CDR2 YYDKDF (reference sequence). The CDR3 runs to 18 residues. The CDR3 loop is CATSRDDGREGNTGELFF. The CDR3 DNA reads as TGTGCCACCAGCAGAGATGACGGGCGGGAGGGGAACACCGGGGAGCTGTTTTTT.

With regard to this clone: The germline gene is not matched at one end of the junction; a read error may be the cause. The V gene is TRBV7-9, the J gene TRBJ1-1, with D unclear. The CDR3 has 14 amino acids. Germline loops: CDR1 SEHNR, CDR2 FQNEAQ (reference sequence). CDR3 nucleotide sequence: TGTGCCAGCAACTTAGTAGGGTCTTTGACTGAAGCTTTCTTT. It encodes CASNLVGSLTEAFF. The complete variable domain, with remaining parts taken from reference TRBV7-9 and TRBJ1-1, reads DTGVSQNPRHKITKRGQNVTFRCDPISEHNRLYWYRQTLGQGPEFLTYFQNEAQLEKSRLLSDRFSAERPKGSFSTLEIQRTEQGDSAMYLCASNLVGSLTEAFFGQGTRLTVV.

The chain is built from TRBV5-1 and TRBJ1-1, with a tentative D call TRBD1 (5 bases). This CDR3 has 13 amino acids. Germline V gives CDR1 SGHRS, CDR2 YFSETQ. V lost 0 bases to trimming and J lost 7 bases, with 10 bases between them. CDR3 bases: TGCGCCAGCAGCTTGGCCAGGGACTATGAAGCTTTCTTT. Translation: CASSLARDYEAFF.